This TCR beta chain was recorded in a study of blood T cells in healthy people across ages (dated by TCRdb to about 2015). For the study in its entirety: In model experiments, template switching captured roughly one uniquely barcoded TCR beta cDNA molecule for every two T cells. The study measured age-related changes in TCR beta repertoire diversity using deep sequencing normalized with unique cDNA molecular identifiers. Using the same blood draw, the study looked at two additional independent replicas of 1 million unique cDNA reads for two donors, one aged 18 to 30 and the other aged 80 or older. Four age groups were formed from the donors: young (average approximately 17 years), middle-aged (approximately 41), aged (approximately 60) and long-lived (around 82). To avoid experimental bias, donors of different ages were randomly spread across the sequencing lanes. What the authors observed across the whole study: As age increased, observed TCR beta diversity per million T cells dropped in a roughly linear way, and a significant reduction was already evident by age about 40. Compared with the aged group, the long-lived group had more naive CD4+ T cells, fewer expanded clones and increased TCR diversity, a pattern suggesting age selection. Observed TCR beta diversity correlated strongly with the percentage of naive T cells measured by flow cytometry. Estimates of total diversity from one million sequenced T cells were regarded as lower bounds and underestimates. Bulk unsorted PBMC profiling prevented conclusive comparison of naive and antigen-experienced compartments. The CMV infection status of donors was not known, potentially confounding age-related changes in expanded clonotypes.

Donors were under 40 systemically healthy Caucasian individuals from Russia aged roughly 6 to 90 years. Around 10 milliliters of peripheral blood were collected from each donor into EDTA-treated Vacutainer tubes. Ficoll-Paque density-gradient centrifugation was used to isolate PBMCs, with at least 6.5 million obtained per sample. Trizol reagent was used to extract total RNA from PBMCs, with at least 5.5 micrograms per sample. The percentages of naive CD45RAhigh/CD27high T cells were determined by flow cytometry on a PBMC aliquot from every donor. Receptor libraries were prepared by 5' RACE. TCRdb lists the instrument as Illumina HiSeq 2500. The second PCR ran for roughly 6 to 11 cycles and used a J-beta primer mix along with a sample-barcoded 5' primer. A unique molecular identifier was introduced onto each TCR beta cDNA molecule by a template-switch 5' adaptor carrying 12 random nucleotides. At least 2.5 million CDR3-containing paired-end reads were obtained from each sample. All of the RNA was converted into first-strand cDNA using the Mint cDNA synthesis kit, with a TRBC-specific oligonucleotide serving as the primer. Following uracil-DNA glycosylase treatment, all cDNA underwent a first 18-cycle PCR with the universal primers M1SS and BC2_uni_R. The published analysis was carried out like this. For normalization, 1 million high-quality reads were randomly selected from each sample, with every read carrying a distinct molecular identifier. Instead of being binned into consensus sequences, reads that shared molecular identifiers were thrown out. CDR3 identification, clonotype clustering and error correction used MiTCR with a Q25 quality threshold and the strictest error-elimination algorithm. A nonparametric unseen species model with Euler transformation was used to estimate a lower bound on total TCR beta diversity. TCRdb reprocessing: public reads trimmed at Q25 with fastp, clones called with MiXCR, in-frame beta chains kept. Rows with a matching CDR3 protein are joined into one entry that keeps the most common DNA and genes. The V and J calls here are based on TCRdb, not the publication. The sample contains 1,300,000 or so distinct CDR3 sequences, 45% to 70% of them found a single time. The top ten clonotypes cover 6.5% to 8.5% of the sample.

Concerning this clonotype itself: Its cognate antigen has yet to be identified. Base-call qualities are not available, and no considerably larger clone is one nucleotide away.

The source of this sequence is a man aged 18 to 29 in good health. The sequenced sample was blood.

The CDR3 amino acid sequence is: CASSPRLAGGREQYF. In nucleotide form, the sequence is TGTGCCAGCAGTCCCAGACTAGCGGGAGGGCGTGAGCAGTACTTC. The chain is encoded by TRBV6-5 joined to TRBJ2-7, and 14 junction bases match TRBD2. Clipping removes 5 bases from V and 7 bases from J, with 7 as the unmatched junction base count. From the cysteine through the phenylalanine, the CDR3 covers 15 amino acids. The entry retains the CDR3 DNA only, 45 bases that are in frame from base 1. CDR1 and CDR2 are drawn from the germline V gene: MNHEY, SVGAGI.